The 12 T cell receptor beta chains listed next were all sequenced from one sample in a study of cytomegalovirus exposure and HLA in healthy donors. Primers included in the PCR were 60 Vbeta and 13 Jbeta primers. Here immunoSEQ multiplex PCR was the method, and the copy in TCRdb shows in-frame clones only, minus some. The table includes about 140,000 clones, approximately 80% detected once. The sample comprised PBMCs. Receptor source: a boy younger than 10 in good health and CMV-seronegative.

CDR3: CASSLARARGNQPQHF. The CDR3 DNA follows: TGCGCCAGCAGCTTGGCCCGGGCCAGAGGGAATCAGCCCCAGCATTTT. The chain links TRBV5-1 to TRBJ1-5; D gene unclear. The CDR3 has 16 residues. Germline CDR1 is SGHRS and CDR2 is YFSETQ. Trimming left V 0 bases short and J 4 bases short, with 14 bases between.

This clone has more than one count but fewer than ten. J is TRBJ2-3 and V is TRBV2; maybe TRBD1 (6 bases). Deletions cut 1 base from V and 2 bases from J, with 10 bases between. The length of the CDR3 is 15 residues. Germline values: CDR1 SNHLY, CDR2 FYNNEI. The CDR3 loop is CASSEERQVTDTQYF. As DNA, the CDR3 is TGTGCCAGCAGTGAAGAGCGACAGGTCACAGATACGCAGTATTTT.

The chain links TRBV9 to TRBJ2-1; D gene ambiguous. CDR1 and CDR2 from the germline V gene are SGDLS and YYNGEE. Trimming took 0 bases from V and 10 from J, leaving 11 bases between them. The CDR3 consists of 13 residues. CDR3 region: CASSVVLGSEQFF. DNA of the CDR3: TGTGCCAGCAGCGTAGTGTTGGGCAGCGAGCAGTTCTTC.

The chain uses TRBV6-4 and TRBJ2-2, with 7 bases that match TRBD1. The CDR3 length is 16 residues. Germline loops: CDR1 MRHNA, CDR2 SNTAGT. V lost 7 bases to trimming and J lost 1 base; unmatched junction nucleotides: 9. CDR3 loop: CASITPTGRNTGELFF. CDR3 bases: TGTGCCAGCATTACACCGACAGGGCGGAACACCGGGGAGCTGTTTTTT.

The chain has TRBV5-4 and TRBJ2-2; the D is unclear. Looked up from germline, CDR1 is SGHNT and CDR2 is YYREEE (reference sequence). CDR3 length: 14 amino acids. V was trimmed by 0 bases and J by 7 bases, leaving 10 bases between them. The CDR3 DNA reads as TGTGCCAGCAGCTTGGGACATACCCTCGGGGAGCTGTTTTTT. The encoded protein is CASSLGHTLGELFF.

This clone was counted between two and nine times. The chain has TRBV27 and TRBJ2-2, with a tentative D call TRBD1 (6 bases). V lost 6 bases, J lost 1 base, and 15 bases lay in between. This CDR3 is 16 amino acids long. The germline gives CDR1 MNHEY, CDR2 SMNVEV (reference sequence). The CDR3 protein is CASRGAPGQNTGELFF. The DNA for the CDR3 is TGTGCCAGCAGAGGGGCCCCGGGACAGAACACCGGGGAGCTGTTTTTT.

The V and J genes are TRBV5-4 and TRBJ1-1; no clear D gene. Trimming left V 4 bases short and J 11 bases short, with 18 bases between. Germline loops: CDR1 SGHNT, CDR2 YYREEE (reference sequence). The CDR3 loop spans 13 amino acids. The CDR3 DNA sequence: TGTGCCAGCAGCCTGATCGAAAAGATAGAGGCTTTCTTT. Its translation: CASSLIEKIEAFF. The variable domain in full, with the rest retrieved from reference TRBV5-4 and TRBJ1-1, is ETGVTQSPTHLIKTRGQQVTLRCSSQSGHNTVSWYQQALGQGPQFIFQYYREEENGRGNFPPRFSGLQFPNYSSELNVNALELDDSALYLCASSLIEKIEAFFGQGTRLTVV.

The rearrangement joins TRBV19 to TRBJ2-7; no firm D call. Germline loops: CDR1 LNHDA, CDR2 SQIVND (reference sequence). The germline V and J ends were trimmed by 5 bases and 2 bases, with 16 bases remaining between them. This CDR3 comprises 15 residues. CDR3 nucleotide sequence: TGTGCCAGTAGTTCCCCCCACAACAACCCCTACGAGCAGTACTTC. As protein: CASSSPHNNPYEQYF.

The V gene is TRBV19, the J gene TRBJ2-1; D possibly corresponds to TRBD1 (5 bases). There are 17 residues in the CDR3. Germline CDR1 reads LNHDA; CDR2 reads SQIVND (reference sequence). The V gene lost 6 bases and the J gene lost 3 bases, with 21 bases spanning the gap. The CDR3 region has the DNA TGTGCCAGTAGCCGAGCTCGACAGATCACCGACTACAATGAGCAGTTCTTC. This gives the protein CASSRARQITDYNEQFF.

The chain couples TRBV10-3 to TRBJ2-5, with 7 bases that match TRBD2. This CDR3 has 13 residues. V gave up 9 bases and J gave up 0 bases; unmatched junction bases: 4. CDR1 is ENHRY and CDR2 is SYGVKD in the germline V gene. This CDR3 reads CAIRLADQETQYF. The CDR3 nucleotides are TGTGCCATACGGCTAGCGGACCAAGAGACCCAGTACTTC.

The chain has TRBV9 and TRBJ2-2, with D possibly matching TRBD1 (6 bases). Per germline, CDR1 SGDLS and CDR2 YYNGEE. The CDR3 is made up of 16 amino acids. The ends were cut back, 0 bases at V and 3 bases at J, with 12 bases in the middle. The CDR3 loop is CASSVVGGRYTGELFF. The CDR3 DNA reads as TGTGCCAGCAGCGTAGTTGGGGGCCGGTACACCGGGGAGCTGTTTTTT.

The chain is built from TRBV11-2 and TRBJ2-1; maybe TRBD2 (6 bases). CDR3 length: 15 residues. Between the trimmed V and J ends, which lost 6 bases and 2 bases, there was a span of 14 bases. CDR1 is SGHAT and CDR2 is FQNNGV in the germline V gene. The CDR3 bases are TGTGCCAGCAGGAGACGGGAGTTCACCTACAATGAGCAGTTCTTC. Its translation: CASRRREFTYNEQFF.